These T cell receptor beta chains were read from a single sample in a study of blood T cell repertoires in COVID-19. The table came from immunoSEQ multiplex PCR; TCRdb's copy has only in-frame clones and leaves some out. The sample yields some 63,000 clones, around 80% seen once. Sequenced: peripheral blood. The receptors originated from a human donor in a cohort sampled during active COVID-19. Both conserved end residues are part of each CDR3. D genes are given only for firm matches. Only some rows state a clone size, as once, few, many or a class for expanded clones.

CDR3aa: CASSPPIAGPGELFF
CDR3nt: TGTGCCAGCAGTCCACCCATAGCGGGACCCGGGGAGCTGTTTTTT
j_gene: TRBJ2-2
d_gene: TRBD2
v_gene: TRBV11-3
abundance: few

CDR3aa: CASSLGTSGDNEQFF
CDR3nt: TGCGCCAGCAGCTTGGGGACTAGCGGGGACAATGAGCAGTTCTTC
j_gene: TRBJ2-1
d_gene: TRBD2
v_gene: TRBV5-1
abundance: NA

CDR3aa: CASSAFSGTYNEQFF
CDR3nt: TGTGCCAGCAGCGCATTCTCGGGGACCTACAATGAGCAGTTCTTC
j_gene: TRBJ2-1
d_gene: NA
v_gene: TRBV9
abundance: NA

CDR3aa: CASSLGQGFSPLHF
CDR3nt: TGTGCCAGCAGCTTGGGACAGGGGTTTTCACCCCTCCACTTT
j_gene: TRBJ1-6
d_gene: TRBD1
v_gene: TRBV7-3
abundance: NA

CDR3aa: CASSYDGGPSNEQFF
CDR3nt: TGTGCCAGCAGTTATGACGGGGGGCCTTCCAATGAGCAGTTCTTC
j_gene: TRBJ2-1
d_gene: NA
v_gene: TRBV5-4
abundance: NA

CDR3aa: CASSLISVNLGNTIYF
CDR3nt: TGTGCCAGCAGCTTAATATCGGTAAACCTGGGAAACACCATATATTTT
j_gene: TRBJ1-3
d_gene: NA
v_gene: TRBV11-2
abundance: NA

CDR3aa: CASSLLPRRDRPYEQYF
CDR3nt: TGTGCCAGCAGCCTCCTCCCCCGCCGGGACAGGCCTTACGAGCAGTACTTC
j_gene: TRBJ2-7
d_gene: TRBD1
v_gene: TRBV4-2
abundance: few

CDR3aa: CASSLDWAHTNYGYTF
CDR3nt: TGTGCCAGCAGCTTGGATTGGGCCCACACTAACTATGGCTACACCTTC
j_gene: TRBJ1-2
d_gene: NA
v_gene: TRBV5-8
abundance: NA

CDR3aa: CASSPSQGAYYF
CDR3nt: TGTGCCAGCTCACCGTCGCAGGGGGCTTATTACTTC
j_gene: TRBJ2-7
d_gene: TRBD1
v_gene: TRBV18
abundance: NA

CDR3aa: CASSPRMFEQFF
CDR3nt: TGTGCCAGCTCACCCAGGATGTTCGAGCAGTTCTTC
j_gene: TRBJ2-1
d_gene: NA
v_gene: TRBV18
abundance: once

CDR3aa: CASSPRLAGMETQYF
CDR3nt: TGTGCCAGCAGCCCCCGACTAGCGGGAATGGAGACCCAGTACTTC
j_gene: TRBJ2-5
d_gene: TRBD2
v_gene: TRBV11-3
abundance: once

CDR3aa: CASSNGGRAPYEQYF
CDR3nt: TGCGCCAGCAGTAATGGCGGGAGGGCCCCCTACGAGCAGTACTTC
j_gene: TRBJ2-7
d_gene: TRBD2
v_gene: TRBV10-2
abundance: NA

CDR3aa: CASCRNYGYTF
CDR3nt: TGTGCATCTTGCAGGAACTATGGCTACACCTTC
j_gene: TRBJ1-2
d_gene: NA
v_gene: TRBV19
abundance: NA

CDR3aa: CASKGLQGKIVGEKLFF
CDR3nt: TGTGCCAGTAAAGGACTGCAGGGGAAGATCGTTGGTGAAAAACTGTTTTTT
j_gene: TRBJ1-4
d_gene: NA
v_gene: TRBV19
abundance: NA

CDR3aa: CASSPHPPSGRFVDTQYF
CDR3nt: TGTGCCAGCTCACCACACCCCCCTAGCGGGAGGTTTGTAGATACGCAGTATTTT
j_gene: TRBJ2-3
d_gene: TRBD2
v_gene: TRBV18
abundance: NA

CDR3aa: CASTLRWGRGKETQYF
CDR3nt: TGTGCCAGTACCCTCAGGTGGGGCAGGGGAAAAGAGACCCAGTACTTC
j_gene: TRBJ2-5
d_gene: NA
v_gene: TRBV19
abundance: NA

CDR3aa: CASSGPSGAYEQYF
CDR3nt: TGTGCCAGCAGTGGGCCTAGCGGCGCCTACGAGCAGTACTTC
j_gene: TRBJ2-7
d_gene: TRBD2
v_gene: TRBV2
abundance: few

CDR3aa: CASSLFRGIEAFF
CDR3nt: TGTGCCAGCAGCTTATTTAGAGGTATAGAAGCTTTCTTT
j_gene: TRBJ1-1
d_gene: NA
v_gene: TRBV11-2
abundance: NA

CDR3aa: CASSYSPSNTDTQYF
CDR3nt: TGTGCCAGCAGTTACTCGCCGAGTAACACAGATACGCAGTATTTT
j_gene: TRBJ2-3
d_gene: NA
v_gene: TRBV6-6
abundance: NA

CDR3aa: CASSPLGEGNTIYF
CDR3nt: TGTGCCAGCAGCCCCCTCGGGGAGGGAAACACCATATATTTT
j_gene: TRBJ1-3
d_gene: NA
v_gene: TRBV3-1/TRBV3-2
abundance: NA

CDR3aa: CAAANFGGGFGEAFF
CDR3nt: TGTGCCGCTGCTAATTTTGGGGGCGGGTTTGGTGAAGCTTTCTTT
j_gene: TRBJ1-1
d_gene: NA
v_gene: TRBV30
abundance: NA

CDR3aa: CASSLEWSSYNEQFF
CDR3nt: TGTGCCAGCAGCTTGGAATGGAGCTCCTACAATGAGCAGTTCTTC
j_gene: TRBJ2-1
d_gene: NA
v_gene: TRBV5-5
abundance: NA

CDR3aa: CAWSDRGSYEQYF
CDR3nt: TGTGCCTGGAGTGACAGGGGGTCCTACGAGCAGTACTTC
j_gene: TRBJ2-7
d_gene: TRBD1
v_gene: TRBV30
abundance: few

CDR3aa: CASSLGGTGELFF
CDR3nt: TGTGCCAGCAGTTTGGGGGGGACCGGGGAGCTGTTTTTT
j_gene: TRBJ2-2
d_gene: TRBD2
v_gene: TRBV28
abundance: few

CDR3aa: CASSLGGLAANKNIQYF
CDR3nt: TGTGCCAGCAGCTTAGGAGGGCTAGCGGCCAACAAAAACATTCAGTACTTC
j_gene: TRBJ2-4
d_gene: TRBD2
v_gene: TRBV7-2
abundance: NA

CDR3aa: CASSLGGGGIYEQYF
CDR3nt: TGTGCCAGCAGTTTAGGGGGCGGGGGTATCTACGAGCAGTACTTC
j_gene: TRBJ2-7
d_gene: NA
v_gene: TRBV27
abundance: NA